This TCR beta chain was identified in a study of blood T cell repertoires in COVID-19. Study members were between roughly 18 and 89 years old and lived in 20 to 30 US regions. Cohorts were assigned according to the clinical history that participants reported. What the recovered Cohort 3 donors had was two negative PCRs, clearance, or symptom resolution. Trimming shortened V by 3 bases and J by 9 bases, and 12 bases separated the two germline ends. The CDR3 has 13 amino acids. Per the germline V gene, CDR1 is MNHEY and CDR2 is SMNVEV (reference sequence). TCRdb's table, derived via immunoSEQ multiplex PCR, lists solely in-frame clones and lacks some. The sample consists of about 300,000 clones, about 90% of them appearing once.

This receptor was identified in a woman in her twenties or thirties who had recovered from COVID-19. This chain joins TRBV27 and TRBJ1-5; D is undetermined. Input material: PBMCs or T cells enriched from blood (not recorded which). The CDR3 sequence: CASSFQEGTPQHF. DNA for the CDR3: TGTGCCAGCAGTTTCCAGGAGGGTACGCCCCAGCATTTT.